Here is one T cell receptor beta chain with its context. Its specificity is not known. Produced via immunoSEQ multiplex PCR; TCRdb's table is partial and in-frame only. This sample carries over 100,000 clones, around 90% of them seen once, and the ten largest clones take around 8.2%. The data stem from a study of identifying expanded T cells in peripheral blood. Germline V gene data show CDR1 as MNHEY and CDR2 as SVGAGI. Between the trimmed V and J ends, which lost 5 bases and 2 bases, there was a span of 12 bases. This CDR3 has 14 amino acids. Study results and limitations: Two-week clone count variance significantly increased as total template count grew.

Sequencing input: blood. The receptor comes from a person aged 18 to 75 in good health. The chain couples TRBV6-5 to TRBJ2-5; D uncertain. The CDR3 nucleotides read TGTGCCAGCAGTAGAGGACGATTTCAAGAGACCCAGTACTTC. Encoded protein: CASSRGRFQETQYF.